These 18 T cell receptor beta chains were sequenced from one sample in a study of Tregs in tolerant kidney transplant recipients. Some clones are missing from TCRdb's copy, which holds only in-frame ones; the method was immunoSEQ multiplex PCR. Of roughly 69,000 clones detected, 85% to 90% appear once; the ten largest clones hold roughly 0.4%. This specimen consisted of CD4+ T cells from blood, obtained before the transplant. The receptors originated from a human donor who received a combined kidney and bone marrow transplant.

This chain connects TRBV4-3 to TRBJ2-1; 9 bases map to TRBD2. Germline V gene data show CDR1 as LGHNA and CDR2 as YSLEER. This CDR3 is 15 amino acids long. The junction had 7 bases not matched to a gene; V was cut back by 0 bases and J by 10 bases. In DNA, the CDR3 is TGCGCCAGCAGCCAAGATAGCGGGAGCGCAACAGAGCAGTTCTTC. It specifies CASSQDSGSATEQFF.

The genes are TRBV7-3 and TRBJ2-1; the D gene is possibly TRBD1 (5 bases). This CDR3 comprises 15 residues. Germline values: CDR1 SGHTA, CDR2 FQGTGA. The V gene lost 1 base and the J gene lost 2 bases, with 9 bases spanning the gap. CDR3: CASSLSGATYNEQFF. For the CDR3, the DNA is TGTGCCAGCAGCTTAAGTGGGGCCACCTACAATGAGCAGTTCTTC.

The chain links TRBV7-8 to TRBJ1-2; D may be TRBD1 (5 bases). The germline V gene has CDR1 SGHVS and CDR2 FQNEAQ. V shed 4 bases and J shed 4 bases, with 25 bases lying between them. This CDR3 is 18 amino acids long. The CDR3 protein is CASSSGGTNKPRSYGYTF. The CDR3 DNA reads TGTGCCAGCAGCTCAGGAGGGACTAATAAGCCGCGAAGCTATGGCTACACCTTC. Using reference TRBV7-8 and TRBJ1-2 for the parts outside the CDR3, the full variable domain is GAGVSQSPRYKVAKRGQDVALRCDPISGHVSLFWYQQALGQGPEFLTYFQNEAQLDKSGLPSDRFFAERPEGSVSTLKIQRTQQEDSAVYLCASSSGGTNKPRSYGYTFGSGTRLTVV.

J is TRBJ1-2 and V is TRBV7-2; no clear D gene. Germline loops: CDR1 SGHTA, CDR2 FQGNSA. Trimming shortened V by 4 bases and J by 1 base, and 4 bases separated the two germline ends. The CDR3 runs to 12 residues. CDR3 in amino acids: CASSSNNYGYTF. CDR3 bases: TGTGCCAGCAGCTCAAATAACTATGGCTACACCTTC.

This chain uses TRBV30 with TRBJ2-5, with TRBD2 identical over 13 bases. The CDR3 is made up of 17 amino acids. Germline V gene data show CDR1 as GTSNPN and CDR2 as SVGIG (reference sequence). The V segment lost 2 bases and the J segment 6 bases; nucleotides outside the gene matches: 12. CDR3 region: CAWSSSIGLAGVKTQYF. CDR3 in DNA: TGTGCCTGGAGTAGCTCAATCGGACTAGCGGGAGTAAAGACCCAGTACTTC.

The genes are TRBV30 and TRBJ2-3; perhaps TRBD1 as D (5 bases). V gave up 0 bases and J gave up 8 bases, with 12 bases separating them. The V gene's germline CDR1 is GTSNPN and CDR2 SVGIG (reference sequence). CDR3 length: 13 residues. The DNA of the CDR3 is TGTGCCTGGAGTGTCACAGGCCTAGTTACGCAGTATTTT. Translating gives CAWSVTGLVTQYF.

This chain connects TRBV11-2 to TRBJ1-2; D gene ambiguous. Germline V gene data show CDR1 as SGHAT and CDR2 as FQNNGV. The V end was cut by 4 bases, the J end by 4 bases, with 7 bases between. The CDR3 contains 12 residues. CDR3 DNA sequence: TGTGCCAGCAGCTCACATATCTATGGCTACACCTTC. It encodes CASSSHIYGYTF.

The rearrangement joins TRBV5-4 to TRBJ1-4; 7 bases are a match to TRBD1. Per the germline V gene, CDR1 is SGHNT and CDR2 is YYREEE (reference sequence). The J segment lost 8 bases and the V segment lost 3 bases, leaving 7 bases of the junction unmatched. The CDR3 totals 14 residues. The DNA for the CDR3 is TGTGCCAGCAGCTCCGGGACAGAGCGCGAAAAACTGTTTTTT. Translation: CASSSGTEREKLFF.

This chain links TRBV9 with TRBJ2-2, with 8 bases fitting TRBD2. This CDR3 region has 16 residues. The V segment lost 0 bases and the J segment 4 bases; nucleotides outside the gene matches: 5. Germline-derived CDR1 and CDR2 are SGDLS and YYNGEE. CDR3: CASSVVPSGSTGELFF. As DNA, the CDR3 is TGTGCCAGCAGCGTAGTGCCCAGCGGGAGCACCGGGGAGCTGTTTTTT.

Only one count was recorded for this clone. V gene TRBV6-1 combines with J gene TRBJ1-2, with TRBD1 matching over 8 bases. The ends lost 6 bases at V and 4 bases at J; junction bases unmatched: 10. CDR1 MNHNS and CDR2 SASEGT come from the germline V gene. The CDR3 has 15 amino acids. CDR3 amino acids: CASSPSGDRIYGYTF. The CDR3, as DNA: TGTGCCAGCAGCCCGAGCGGGGACAGGATCTATGGCTACACCTTC.

J is TRBJ1-5 and V is TRBV19; 8 positions match TRBD1. J was trimmed by 6 bases and V by 5 bases; bases with no gene match: 3. The CDR3 totals 13 residues. Germline V gene sequence: CDR1 LNHDA, CDR2 SQIVND (reference sequence). The DNA of the CDR3 is TGTGCCAGTAGTGAACAGGGGGGTCAGCCCCAGCATTTT. Its protein product is CASSEQGGQPQHF.

This chain joins TRBV15 and TRBJ2-7, with D unresolved. The length of the CDR3 is 13 residues. Deletions cut 0 bases from V and 5 bases from J, with 8 bases between. Germline assignment: CDR1 LNHNV and CDR2 YYDKDF (reference sequence). Here the CDR3 DNA reads TGTGCCACCAGCAGAGACCCTTTCGACGAGCAGTACTTC. Protein: CATSRDPFDEQYF.

This clone was detected a few times. The chain joins TRBV25-1 to TRBJ2-7; TRBD2 matches at 9 bases. The V and J ends lost 3 bases and 4 bases, in that order; junction bases with no gene match: 7. Germline V gene data show CDR1 as MGHDK and CDR2 as SYGVNS. The CDR3 contains 15 residues. The CDR3 protein is CASSESVAGVYEQYF. CDR3 DNA: TGTGCCAGCAGTGAGTCGGTAGCGGGAGTGTACGAGCAGTACTTC.

The rearrangement joins TRBV18 to TRBJ2-7, with 14 bases matching TRBD2. CDR3 length equals 14 residues. Germline assignment: CDR1 KGHSH and CDR2 LQKENI. Unmatched junction bases numbered 0, after V lost 3 bases and J lost 5 bases. The CDR3 sequence: CASSPGLAGDEQYF. The CDR3, as DNA: TGTGCCAGCTCACCGGGACTAGCGGGAGACGAGCAGTACTTC.

This chain uses TRBV7-6 with TRBJ2-1, with D hard to call. V dropped 1 base and J dropped 2 bases, with 9 bases sitting between them. The CDR3 sequence is 15 residues long. CDR1 is SGHVS, CDR2 FNYEAQ, per germline. CDR3 residues: CASSLGSTPYNEQFF. CDR3 DNA: TGTGCCAGCAGCTTAGGTTCTACCCCCTACAATGAGCAGTTCTTC.

CDR3 protein: CAWGIGTAPGETQYF. The CDR3 bases are TGTGCCTGGGGGATAGGGACAGCGCCCGGGGAGACCCAGTACTTC. This chain joins TRBV30 and TRBJ2-5; 7 nucleotides line up with TRBD1. The ends lost 5 bases at V and 5 bases at J; junction bases unmatched: 14. The germline V gene encodes CDR1 GTSNPN and CDR2 SVGIG (reference sequence). This CDR3 has 15 amino acids.

This sequence joins TRBV29-1 and TRBJ1-4, with a possible D match to TRBD1 (6 bases). V gave up 5 bases and J gave up 5 bases, with 12 bases separating them. CDR3 length: 13 amino acids. Germline lookup yields CDR1 SQVTM and CDR2 ANQGSEA. The CDR3 region has the DNA TGCAGCGTTTATCCCCAGGGGAATGAAAAACTGTTTTTT. It is translated as CSVYPQGNEKLFF.

The genes are TRBV18 and TRBJ2-7; TRBD2 matches at 8 bases. The germline CDR1 and CDR2 sequences are KGHSH and LQKENI. After removal of 4 bases from V and 3 bases from J, the junction contained 14 bases not matched to a gene. This CDR3 is built from 17 residues. For the CDR3, the DNA is TGTGCCAGCTCACTCTCCGGGACCTCGGGAGGGGGCTACGAGCAGTACTTC. Its translation: CASSLSGTSGGGYEQYF.